Listed below are T cell receptor beta chains from one sample, sequenced in a study of early T cells in non-severe SARS-CoV-2 infection. Via MiXCR, TCRdb re-called the 5' RACE reads, giving one row per CDR3 protein. The sample records over 90,000 distinct CDR3 sequences, about 12% being singletons. The sample here was whole blood, taken at baseline. The receptor source for this set is an adult who was a healthcare worker with PCR-confirmed SARS-CoV-2 infection or an uninfected control (not recorded which). The CDR3 runs from the conserved cysteine through the conserved F or W.

TRBV7-9	TRBJ1-4	CASSFSGRGEKLFF
TRBV27	TRBJ2-3	CASSPLAGVADTQYF
TRBV20-1	TRBJ1-2	CSATTPDRANYGYTF
TRBV11-2	TRBJ2-1	CASSLVLDFLYNEQFF
TRBV6-1	TRBJ2-1	CASSKGARNEQFF
TRBV2	TRBJ1-6	CASSEFRAENNSPLHF
TRBV6-2/TRBV6-3	TRBJ1-5	CASSYSARTATGNQPQHF
TRBV10-2	TRBJ2-1	CASSPKGWGRAVDEQFF
TRBV10-3	TRBJ1-2	CAISSATGGVDGYTF
TRBV6-6	TRBJ2-4	CASRETSGRDVNIQYF
TRBV11-2	TRBJ2-3	CASSLGQGPDTQYF
TRBV28	TRBJ2-3	CASSGTSRGADTQYF
TRBV20-1	TRBJ2-5	CSARGFGETQYF
TRBV10-1	TRBJ1-4	CASSESPLGTDNEKLFF
TRBV19	TRBJ2-3	CASSSGLAGALTDTQYF
TRBV1	TRBJ2-5	CTSSRVGAGLKTQYF
TRBV27	TRBJ1-5	CASATWGQVNQPQHF
TRBV20-1	TRBJ2-3	CSASWGTTPPTQYF
TRBV7-8	TRBJ2-2	CASSNQNTGELFF
TRBV27	TRBJ1-1	CASSEGLNTEAFF
TRBV10-1	TRBJ2-7	CASPGTGDSYEQYF
TRBV4-2	TRBJ1-4	CASSQDPLSGGLGEKLFF
TRBV6-2/TRBV6-3	TRBJ2-1	CASSYFSGRSDNEQFF
TRBV20-1	TRBJ1-4	CSASRDMIEKLFF
TRBV20-1	TRBJ2-3	CSASNSGPSTDTQYF
TRBV10-3	TRBJ2-7	CAIRDRTYEQYF
TRBV5-1	TRBJ2-2	CASSLPTGAGELFF
TRBV10-3	TRBJ1-3	CAIRSPEQGRGNTIYF
TRBV7-8	TRBJ2-5	CASSLTERGGRETQYF
TRBV15	TRBJ1-6	CATSRDAGRFNSPLHF
TRBV11-2	TRBJ2-4	CASSSQILAKNIQYF
TRBV6-2/TRBV6-3	TRBJ2-1	CASSYARPSAYNEQFF
TRBV9	TRBJ1-2	CASSVGPISPRRDRYGYTF
TRBV4-1	TRBJ1-5	CASDRGEGNQPQHF
TRBV20-1	TRBJ1-1	CSASEMNTEAFF
TRBV14	TRBJ1-6	CASSLTERANSPLHF
TRBV11-2	TRBJ2-5	CASSLGSRRGQYF
TRBV28	TRBJ1-5	CASGPRGGPQPQHF
TRBV2	TRBJ2-1	CASSEAALAGGNPYNEQFF
TRBV12-3/TRBV12-4	TRBJ2-2	CASSLQLAGEGNTGELFF
TRBV4-2	TRBJ1-3	CASSQDQDTSSGNTIYF
TRBV11-2	TRBJ1-6	CASSLEGDGPSNSPLHF
TRBV7-3	TRBJ1-2	CASSLKGTYGYTF
TRBV7-3	TRBJ1-1	CASSLLVNTEAFF
TRBV5-6	TRBJ1-5	CASSSWGGRTGNQPQHF
TRBV28	TRBJ1-5	CASRGTADSNQPQHF
TRBV29-1	TRBJ2-1	CSAGGARTSYNEQFF